The rows below give T cell receptor beta chains drawn from one sample of a study of T cell responses to AZD1222 COVID-19 vaccine. Profiling relied on immunoSEQ multiplex PCR, and the TCRdb table lists in-frame clones only, not all of them. The sample contains about 60,000 clones, over 75% of which appear only once. The sample in question was peripheral blood, obtained on day 0 of AZD1222 vaccination. The receptors were sampled from an adult in good health. Each CDR3 is given without its conserved first and last residue. Clone size is given for some rows only: seen once, a few or many times, or a class if the clone is expanded.

J gene | clone size | V gene | CDR3 protein
TRBJ2-1 | once | TRBV20-1 | SASRVAGGTSNEQF
TRBJ2-5 | . | TRBV6-5 | ASSLLAGTETQY
TRBJ2-5 | . | TRBV27 | ASSSWGGQETQY
TRBJ1-2 | . | TRBV6-5 | ASRIEGSGGYT
TRBJ2-1 | . | TRBV5-4 | ASSLDGLAGGPDEQF
TRBJ1-6 | once | TRBV23-1 | ASIRAGPSPLH
TRBJ2-2 | . | TRBV9 | ASSVGLAGGLGTGELF
TRBJ2-2 | few | TRBV6-5 | ASSYSLAAGELF
TRBJ2-2 | . | TRBV5-4 | ASRRGGDNTGELF
TRBJ2-5 | few | TRBV29-1 | SVQEPQETQY
TRBJ1-5 | . | TRBV18 | ASSPLGWAGNQPQH
TRBJ2-1 | . | TRBV5-1 | ASSVLAGIGYNEQF
TRBJ2-1 | . | TRBV6-6 | ASRDPRLNEQF
TRBJ1-1 | . | TRBV5-1 | ASSFGTVGVTEAF
TRBJ2-3 | . | TRBV7-2 | ASSSGLAGVTDTQY
TRBJ1-4 | . | TRBV9 | ASSVGPDEKLF
TRBJ1-4 | . | TRBV19 | ASSPDEDEKLF
TRBJ1-5 | . | TRBV15 | ATSRDRGNQPQH
TRBJ2-7 | . | TRBV19 | ASSSSHGRSYEQY
TRBJ2-1 | . | TRBV5-1 | ASSDLDEQF
TRBJ1-1 | . | TRBV5-8 | ASSSDSPFIGAEAF
TRBJ1-4 | . | TRBV11-2 | ASSLRPGGGGEKLF
TRBJ1-2 | few | TRBV27 | ASSFLLLGQPRYGYT
TRBJ1-5 | . | TRBV4-1 | ASSQVRGLGDQPQH
TRBJ2-7 | once | TRBV28 | ASSLPQGLTYEQY
TRBJ1-5 | few | TRBV27 | ASRIGGGNQPQH
TRBJ2-3 | . | TRBV11-3 | ASSLYSMTDTQY
TRBJ2-5 | . | TRBV7-8 | ASSLVRGAQETQY
TRBJ2-7 | . | TRBV2 | ASSTGRSYEQY
TRBJ1-2 | . | TRBV29-1 | SVGGARASNYGYT
TRBJ1-2 | . | TRBV3-1/TRBV3-2 | ASSQAGLFYGYT
TRBJ1-5 | . | TRBV9 | ASSASPGTGVQPQH
TRBJ2-6 | . | TRBV2 | ASSETFAGANVLT
TRBJ2-7 | . | TRBV7-2 | ASSFDGASYEQY
TRBJ1-2 | . | TRBV3-1/TRBV3-2 | ASSQGGQTYYGYT
TRBJ2-2 | . | TRBV14 | ASSLHSVANTGELF
TRBJ2-1 | . | TRBV5-4 | ASSRDRGSHNEQF
TRBJ1-1 | . | TRBV19 | ASSIMGQDTEAF
TRBJ1-3 | . | TRBV11-2 | ASSLGVRSGNTIY
TRBJ1-5 | . | TRBV5-4 | ASSQGTGSNQPQH
TRBJ2-1 | . | TRBV28 | ASSFSAGASEQF
TRBJ1-5 | . | TRBV19 | ASSIGGRGLGQPQH
TRBJ2-5 | . | TRBV28 | ASSPTARETQY
TRBJ1-4 | . | TRBV5-5 | ASSLTALMNEKLF
TRBJ2-1 | . | TRBV29-1 | SVERSNLGVEQF